Sequencing of this T cell receptor (beta chain) was carried out in a study of technical replicates of blood from a few donors. The CDR3 runs to 14 residues. The trim removed 1 base at V and 7 bases at J, leaving 7 bases unmatched. Per the germline V gene, CDR1 is MGHRA and CDR2 is YSYEKL. Clones were sequenced by immunoSEQ multiplex PCR, and TCRdb holds only the in-frame ones, with some missing. This table holds approximately 70,000 clones, around nine tenths found once. This sequence originates from a human donor in good health. Sample: T cells isolated from PBMCs. V is TRBV4-1 and J is TRBJ2-7, with TRBD1 matching 7 bases. CDR3 DNA: TGCGCCAGCAGCCAAGTTATGACAGGGAGAGAGCAGTACTTC. It yields the protein CASSQVMTGREQYF.